This T cell receptor beta chain was sequenced for a study of cytomegalovirus exposure and HLA in healthy donors. Repertoires were generated with immunoSEQ multiplex PCR, while TCRdb's copy carries only in-frame clones and drops some. The top ten clones hold roughly 20% of a sample with about 95,000 clones, roughly 85% of them seen once. The CDR3 length is 13 residues. Looked up from germline, CDR1 is SGHAT and CDR2 is FQDESV (reference sequence). Germline trimming cut 5 bases from V and 7 bases from J; bases unmatched to any gene: 5. This clonotype originated in a man aged 18-30 years in good health and CMV-seropositive. This rearrangement joins TRBV11-1 to TRBJ2-1; 7 bases are a match to TRBD2. Material: PBMCs. The CDR3 coding sequence is TGTGCCAGCAGCCGACCGGGGGGAAATGAGCAGTTCTTC. Amino acids: CASSRPGGNEQFF.